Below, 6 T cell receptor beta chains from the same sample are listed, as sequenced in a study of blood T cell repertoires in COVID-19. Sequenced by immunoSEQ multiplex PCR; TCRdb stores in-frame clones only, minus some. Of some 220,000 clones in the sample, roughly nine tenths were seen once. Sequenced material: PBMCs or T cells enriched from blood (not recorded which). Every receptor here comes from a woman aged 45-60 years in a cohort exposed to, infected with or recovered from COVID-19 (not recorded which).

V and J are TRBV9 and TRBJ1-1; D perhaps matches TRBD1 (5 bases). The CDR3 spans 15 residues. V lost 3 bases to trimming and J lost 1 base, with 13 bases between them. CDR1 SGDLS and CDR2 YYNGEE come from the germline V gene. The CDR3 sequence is CASSAAGRGNTEAFF. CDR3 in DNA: TGTGCCAGCAGCGCGGCGGGACGTGGGAACACTGAAGCTTTCTTT.

CDR3 loop: CASSNPQRANTGELFF. CDR3 coding DNA: TGTGCCAGCAGTAATCCCCAGCGCGCGAACACCGGGGAGCTGTTTTTT. The chain couples TRBV2 to TRBJ2-2; D remains unclear. This CDR3 comprises 16 residues. V was pared by 5 bases and J by 0 bases, with 13 bases between. Per the germline V gene, CDR1 is SNHLY and CDR2 is FYNNEI.

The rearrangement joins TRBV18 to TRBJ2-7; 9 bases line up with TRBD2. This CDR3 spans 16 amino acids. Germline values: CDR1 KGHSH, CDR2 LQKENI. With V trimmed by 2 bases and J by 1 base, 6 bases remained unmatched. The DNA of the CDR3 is TGTGCCAGCTCACCAGCGCCAGCGGGGGGATCCTACGAGCAGTACTTC. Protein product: CASSPAPAGGSYEQYF.

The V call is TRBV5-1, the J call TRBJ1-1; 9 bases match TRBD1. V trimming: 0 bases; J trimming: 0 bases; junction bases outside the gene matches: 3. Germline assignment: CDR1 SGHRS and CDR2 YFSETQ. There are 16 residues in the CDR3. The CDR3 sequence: CASSLAGTGLNTEAFF. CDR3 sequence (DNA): TGCGCCAGCAGCTTGGCCGGGACAGGGTTGAACACTGAAGCTTTCTTT.

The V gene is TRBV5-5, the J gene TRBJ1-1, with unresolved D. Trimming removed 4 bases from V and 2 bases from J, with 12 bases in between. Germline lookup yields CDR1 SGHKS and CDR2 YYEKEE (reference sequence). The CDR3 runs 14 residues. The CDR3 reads CASSLTRGNTEAFF. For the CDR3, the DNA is TGTGCCAGCAGCCTCACTCGGGGAAACACTGAAGCTTTCTTT.

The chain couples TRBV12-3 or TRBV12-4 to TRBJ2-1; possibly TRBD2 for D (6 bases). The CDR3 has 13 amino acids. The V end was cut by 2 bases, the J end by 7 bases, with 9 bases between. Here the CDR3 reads CASSLILANEQFF. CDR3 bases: TGTGCCAGCAGTTTAATCCTAGCGAATGAGCAGTTCTTC.